The sequence of this TCR beta chain was determined in a study of blood T cell repertoires in COVID-19 (dated by TCRdb to 2018 to 2020). About the study as a whole: Samples covering the acute and convalescent phases of COVID-19 were provided by collaborators in the United States, Italy and Spain. The prospective study material was composed of cDNA or gDNA derived from T cells, B-cell-depleted T cells, or PBMCs. Deeply sampled blood TCRbeta repertoires from subjects exposed to, actively infected with, or recovered from COVID-19 were included in the dataset. The repertoires were released in a freely available public database meant as a resource for research on the immune response to SARS-CoV-2. The samples were drawn from two sources: the first 160 participants of the ongoing ImmuneRACE study, and about 1,300 subjects contributed by 6 global collaborators. Nearly every sample came with metadata listing a de-identified subject ID, COVID-19 status, age in years and sex. Where available, HLA class I and class II types were taken from metadata supplied by the sample provider and were not determined by assay-based typing.

Broader findings and caveats from the paper: Clinical and demographic metadata were provided uncurated, with the amount varying by source and participant.

The collaborating institutions used their own protocols to collect whole blood in K2EDTA tubes. For TCRbeta analysis, collaborator samples were shipped as frozen whole blood, as isolated PBMCs, or as DNA extracted from either sample type. In the case of this clone: Its antigen is currently not known. Base qualities are not at hand, and no much larger clone is one base apart.

TCRbeta CDR3 regions were amplified from genomic DNA by means of the immunoSEQ Assay, a bias-controlled multiplex PCR. Per the original workflow: Nucleated cell counts per sample were estimated from amplification of reference gene primers within the assay. To quantify the absolute abundance of each unique TCRbeta CDR3 rearrangement, sequence reads were collapsed and filtered. Productive Simpson clonality was computed per sample as the square root of Simpson's diversity index over productive rearrangements. The source is immuneACCESS, and TCRdb retained only in-frame sequences with V and J called. Part of the clones is not carried over; for the studies checked, unresolved V genes explain less than half of this, and the remainder is unexplained. V, J and clone size were drawn from that table, and D and trimming were deduced from the DNA. The sample includes under 75,000 clones, with approximately 90% observed a single time. The ten largest clones represent roughly 2% of the sample.

Sequencing was done on a sample of peripheral blood. This sequence was found in a man younger than 40 with acute or convalescent COVID-19.

The CDR3 region: CASTLQGDSSYEQYV. The DNA sequence follows: TGTGCCAGCACCCTCCAAGGGGACAGCTCCTACGAGCAGTACGTC. Recombination connected TRBV6-5 to TRBJ2-7, with 7 junctional bases fitting TRBD1. CDR1 and CDR2 are read off the germline V gene as MNHEY and SVGAGI. Including cysteine and valine, the CDR3 has 15 amino acids. Only the CDR3 portion is preserved as DNA: 45 bases, with reading frame beginning at the first base. Trimming takes 7 bases off V and 0 bases off J; junction bases not matched to a gene: 9.